The 2 T cell receptor beta chains given below trace back to one sample, sequenced in a study of blood T cell repertoires in COVID-19. Sequencing was performed with immunoSEQ multiplex PCR; in TCRdb, only in-frame clones are kept and a portion is missing. The sample includes some 180,000 clones, around 85% seen only once; the top ten take 6.2%. The sample comprised PBMCs or T cells enriched from blood (not recorded which). These receptors came from a man aged 40-50 years who had recovered from COVID-19.

The V and J genes are TRBV5-1 and TRBJ1-4; TRBD1 might be the D (5 bases). The V end was cut by 0 bases, the J end by 3 bases, with 15 bases between. The germline CDR1 and CDR2 sequences are SGHRS and YFSETQ. This CDR3 is built from 17 residues. CDR3 amino acids: CASSLAREGAANEKLFF. As DNA, the CDR3 is TGCGCCAGCAGCTTGGCCAGGGAAGGCGCAGCTAATGAAAAACTGTTTTTT.

The V and J genes are TRBV11-3 and TRBJ1-3; 7 nucleotides line up with TRBD1. Unmatched junction bases numbered 12, after V lost 0 bases and J lost 7 bases. Germline V gives CDR1 SGHNT, CDR2 YENEEA. The CDR3 totals 17 residues. The CDR3 DNA reads TGTGCCAGCAGCTTAGACCTTTCTGGGACAGATTGGAACACCATATATTTT. Encoded protein: CASSLDLSGTDWNTIYF.